This entry lists 3 T cell receptor beta chains sequenced from one sample in a study of human T cells and chemical hapten exposure. The time point is: pre-sensitization, week 0. Treatment reported: therapeutic diphenylcyclopropenone sensitization with weekly scalp DPC. TCRdb reprocessed the RACE reads with MiXCR, giving one entry per CDR3 protein. The sample holds tens of thousands of distinct CDR3 sequences, around 9.4% seen once. The sequencing here drew on whole blood, taken in connection with sensitization to the hapten diphenylcyclopropenone (DPC). The receptors originated from a woman aged 40 to 50 with alopecia areata. Some clones in this sample may be carry-over from other donors' samples.

This clonotype came up many times. The V gene is TRBV7-9, the J gene TRBJ2-4; D call uncertain. V was shortened by 4 bases and J by 0 bases, with 13 bases between the two germline ends. The CDR3 runs to 16 residues. Germline CDR1 and CDR2: SEHNR and FQNEAQ (reference sequence). This CDR3 is CASSSYRASAKNIQYF. The DNA for the CDR3 is TGTGCCAGCAGCTCCTACCGGGCCTCAGCCAAAAACATTCAGTACTTC.

CDR3 sequence reads: CASSQGGKSYEQYF. In DNA, the CDR3 is TGTGCCAGCAGCCAAGGCGGAAAGTCCTACGAGCAGTACTTC. V and J are TRBV14 and TRBJ2-7; D call uncertain. This CDR3 spans 14 amino acids. The germline V gene has CDR1 SGHDN and CDR2 FVKESK. Trimming took 1 base from V and 1 from J, leaving 8 bases between them.

In its sample, this clonotype was seen a few times. In nucleotides, the CDR3 is TGTGCCAGCATCAAACGGGACAGCCTTAACACCGGGGAGCTGTTTTTT. Translated: CASIKRDSLNTGELFF. This chain uses TRBV6-2 or TRBV6-3 with TRBJ2-2; TRBD1 matches 7 bases. The ends lost 7 bases at V and 2 bases at J; junction bases unmatched: 10. Germline assignment: CDR1 MNHEY and CDR2 SVGEGT. The CDR3 is 16 amino acids.